This TCR beta chain was identified in a study of blood T cell repertoires in COVID-19. Background on the study: Some COVID-19 samples were acute and others convalescent; all came from the United States, Italy and Spain. Nucleic acid was either cDNA or gDNA, and it came from T cells, B-cell-depleted T cells, or PBMCs.

Clones were read by immunoSEQ multiplex PCR, and TCRdb kept only the in-frame ones, dropping some. The sample has 80,000 to 100,000 clones, roughly 84% seen once. V was clipped by 2 bases and J by 10 bases, with 12 bases between them. Germline V gene sequence: CDR1 KGHSH, CDR2 LQKENI. This CDR3 region has 14 residues. This clonotype was obtained from a woman aged 55-75 years in a cohort sampled during active or convalescent COVID-19. Sequencing was performed on peripheral blood. The rearrangement uses TRBV18 and TRBJ1-6, with unresolved D. The CDR3 region has the DNA TGTGCCAGCTCACCATGGCAGGAGGGCTCACCCCTCCACTTT. Its protein product is CASSPWQEGSPLHF.